A single sample gave rise to the 30 T cell receptor beta chains below, sequenced in a study of T cells in tuberculosis. As to time point: new active TB diagnosis, blood taken before or within 7 days of starting treatment. Method: immunoSEQ multiplex PCR; TCRdb's copy keeps in-frame clones and lacks some. The sample carries some 40,000 clones, roughly 94% recorded once. This specimen was PBMCs, taken at tuberculosis diagnosis. The receptors shown here come from an adult with tuberculosis.

The count of this clone is one. The chain recombines TRBV7-8 with TRBJ2-5; 11 nucleotides agree with TRBD2. This CDR3 contains 17 residues. Germline V gene data show CDR1 as SGHVS and CDR2 as FQNEAQ. The junction had 14 bases not matched to a gene; V was cut back by 6 bases and J by 5 bases. The DNA for the CDR3 is TGTGCCAGCAGATCGATAACTAGCGGGGGATTTGTCGAGACCCAGTACTTC. It translates to CASRSITSGGFVETQYF.

This sequence joins TRBV6-5 and TRBJ1-2, with no clear D. Germline lookup yields CDR1 MNHEY and CDR2 SVGAGI. The CDR3 spans 15 residues. The ends were cut back, 5 bases at V and 8 bases at J, with 21 bases in the middle. The CDR3 is CASSALSGSSWGYTF. As DNA, the CDR3 is TGTGCCAGCAGTGCCCTTTCCGGGAGTTCGTGGGGCTACACCTTC.

This clone was seen once. The chain recombines TRBV4-1 with TRBJ2-2; 9 positions agree with TRBD1. The CDR3 is 14 amino acids. V trimming: 5 bases; J trimming: 8 bases; junction bases outside the gene matches: 6. The V gene's germline CDR1 is MGHRA and CDR2 YSYEKL. This CDR3 reads CASSRGTGLGELFF. As DNA, the CDR3 is TGCGCCAGCAGCAGAGGGACAGGGCTTGGGGAGCTGTTTTTT.

The V call is TRBV2, the J call TRBJ2-2; TRBD1 is a possible D gene (5 bases). The germline V gene encodes CDR1 SNHLY and CDR2 FYNNEI. V was trimmed by 9 bases and J by 1 base, leaving 18 bases between them. The CDR3 is 16 residues long. DNA for the CDR3: TGTGCCAGGAGTAACCCCGCTACAGGGAACACCGGGGAGCTGTTTTTT. It specifies CARSNPATGNTGELFF.

The chain is built from TRBV27 and TRBJ2-7; 8 positions match TRBD2. Per the germline V gene, CDR1 is MNHEY and CDR2 is SMNVEV (reference sequence). The CDR3 is 12 amino acids. V was clipped by 7 bases and J by 4 bases; unmatched bases: 3. The CDR3 DNA sequence: TGTGCCAGCACCTCGGGGGGGTACGAGCAGTACTTC. This codes for CASTSGGYEQYF.

The chain recombines TRBV7-9 with TRBJ1-5; 7 nucleotides match TRBD1. V shed 7 bases and J 7 bases; nucleotides not matched to a gene: 22. Per germline, CDR1 SEHNR and CDR2 FQNEAQ (reference sequence). CDR3 length equals 18 residues. This CDR3 is CASNPPRPRDSLRQPQHF. CDR3 DNA sequence: TGTGCCAGCAACCCCCCTCGCCCCCGGGACAGCCTCAGGCAGCCCCAGCATTTT.

V is TRBV27 and J is TRBJ1-4; D call uncertain. CDR1 is MNHEY, CDR2 SMNVEV, per germline (reference sequence). Trimming pared 4 bases from V and 0 bases from J, leaving 9 bases between. This CDR3 contains 15 residues. CDR3 bases: TGTGCCAGCAGTTCTTACAGAACAACTAATGAAAAACTGTTTTTT. This translates into CASSSYRTTNEKLFF.

The chain uses TRBV10-2 and TRBJ1-1, with D possibly TRBD1 on 5 matching bases. Germline V lookup: CDR1 WSHSY, CDR2 SAAADI. V shed 10 bases and J shed 1 base, with 13 bases lying between them. This CDR3 has 13 residues. This CDR3 is CATKRQGNTEAFF. Here the CDR3 DNA reads TGCGCCACGAAGAGGCAGGGGAACACTGAAGCTTTCTTT.

CDR3 nucleotide sequence: TGTGCCAGCTCACCACCGGGACAGGGCAACAATCAGCCCCAGCATTTT. Encoded protein: CASSPPGQGNNQPQHF. The chain links TRBV18 to TRBJ1-5; the match to TRBD1 covers 9 bases. The CDR3 totals 16 residues. V gave up 0 bases and J gave up 3 bases; unmatched junction bases: 3. Germline V gene data show CDR1 as KGHSH and CDR2 as LQKENI.

V gene TRBV28 combines with J gene TRBJ2-5; D is unclear. Germline V lookup: CDR1 MDHEN, CDR2 SYDVKM. Trimming left V 2 bases short and J 4 bases short, with 11 bases between. This CDR3 has 14 residues. The CDR3 spells CASSLVPRGETQYF. CDR3 sequence (DNA): TGTGCCAGCAGTTTAGTCCCCAGAGGAGAGACCCAGTACTTC.

This rearrangement joins TRBV2 to TRBJ1-3; the D is unclear. The V gene lost 3 bases and the J gene lost 5 bases, with 14 bases spanning the gap. Germline values: CDR1 SNHLY, CDR2 FYNNEI. The CDR3 has 15 amino acids. DNA for the CDR3: TGTGCCAGCAGTGATAACGGGGTGACGAGAAACACCATATATTTT. It yields the protein CASSDNGVTRNTIYF.

The chain couples TRBV29-1 to TRBJ1-2; a possible D gene is TRBD1 (6 bases). V was pared by 6 bases and J by 5 bases, with 13 bases between. This CDR3 has 12 amino acids. Germline V lookup: CDR1 SQVTM, CDR2 ANQGSEA. The CDR3 spells CSVRTVSYGYTF. In DNA, the CDR3 is TGCAGCGTCCGGACAGTCTCGTATGGCTACACCTTC.

This chain connects TRBV12-5 to TRBJ1-5; D remains unclear. The V gene's germline CDR1 is LGHNT and CDR2 FRNRAP. This CDR3 contains 13 residues. V gave up 5 bases and J gave up 1 base, with 6 bases separating them. This CDR3 reads CASGPFSNQPQHF. CDR3 nucleotide sequence: TGTGCTAGTGGTCCGTTCAGCAATCAGCCCCAGCATTTT.

The gene calls are TRBV7-2 and TRBJ2-1; D perhaps matches TRBD1 (8 bases). V lost 1 base and J lost 8, with 15 bases in between. Germline CDR1 reads SGHTA; CDR2 reads FQGNSA. CDR3 size: 15 residues. CDR3 region: CASSLGRTGRDEQFF. The CDR3 DNA is TGTGCCAGCAGCTTAGGTAGGACAGGGAGGGATGAGCAGTTCTTC.

In DNA, the CDR3 is TGTGCCAGTACCTATAGTTACAGGGGGCCATCCTCCCATGGCTACACCTTC. This gives the protein CASTYSYRGPSSHGYTF. This sequence joins TRBV19 and TRBJ1-2; TRBD1 aligns across 9 bases. The CDR3 has 17 amino acids. The ends lost 7 bases at V and 6 bases at J; junction bases unmatched: 18. Per germline, CDR1 LNHDA and CDR2 SQIVND (reference sequence).

The chain has TRBV12-5 and TRBJ1-5, with 8 bases lining up with TRBD1. Germline V lookup: CDR1 LGHNT, CDR2 FRNRAP. V was clipped by 5 bases and J by 5 bases; unmatched bases: 8. This CDR3 spans 15 amino acids. The chain's CDR3 is CASGLDGQGHQPQHF. CDR3 nucleotides: TGTGCTAGTGGTCTAGATGGACAGGGACATCAGCCCCAGCATTTT.

This clone was seen more than once but under ten times. The CDR3 sequence is CASSLAGTGGALNTQYF. The CDR3 DNA reads as TGCGCCAGCAGCTTGGCGGGGACAGGGGGCGCGTTGAATACGCAGTATTTT. The chain joins TRBV5-1 to TRBJ2-3, with TRBD1 matching over 12 bases. The germline V gene encodes CDR1 SGHRS and CDR2 YFSETQ. V gave up 0 bases and J gave up 7 bases; unmatched junction bases: 9. This CDR3 region has 17 residues. Filled out from reference TRBV5-1 and TRBJ2-3, the complete variable domain reads KAGVTQTPRYLIKTRGQQVTLSCSPISGHRSVSWYQQTPGQGLQFLFEYFSETQRNKGNFPGRFSGRQFSNSRSEMNVSTLELGDSALYLCASSLAGTGGALNTQYFGPGTRLTVL.

J is TRBJ1-2 and V is TRBV4-1; a possible D gene is TRBD1 (5 bases). This CDR3 is built from 17 residues. V was trimmed by 1 base and J by 5 bases, leaving 20 bases between them. The germline gives CDR1 MGHRA, CDR2 YSYEKL. The CDR3 coding sequence is TGCGCCAGCAGCCAAGGGCCCGACAGCCAATATATATATGGCTACACCTTC. This translates into CASSQGPDSQYIYGYTF.

The V and J genes are TRBV4-1 and TRBJ2-1, with 9 bases lining up with TRBD1. The CDR3 is 15 residues long. V lost 5 bases, J lost 4 bases, and 6 bases stayed unmatched. In germline, CDR1 is MGHRA, CDR2 YSYEKL. The CDR3: CASSSGTGRYNEQFF. CDR3 coding DNA: TGCGCCAGCAGCTCCGGGACAGGGAGGTACAATGAGCAGTTCTTC.

The chain recombines TRBV29-1 with TRBJ2-1; TRBD2 matches 9 bases. Germline-derived CDR1 and CDR2 are SQVTM and ANQGSEA. The V and J ends lost 1 base and 5 bases, in that order; junction bases with no gene match: 12. This CDR3 spans 17 amino acids. CDR3 loop: CSVEGHVGSGGDNEQFF. The CDR3 nucleotides read TGCAGCGTTGAAGGTCACGTCGGTAGCGGGGGAGACAATGAGCAGTTCTTC.

V and J are TRBV12-5 and TRBJ2-7, with D possibly TRBD1 on 5 matching bases. Germline lookup yields CDR1 LGHNT and CDR2 FRNRAP. The CDR3 covers 16 residues. Trimming cost V 7 bases and J 3 bases, with 22 bases left between them. The CDR3 coding sequence is TGTGCTAGTGCTCCTACCTGGCAGGGCCCGCTCTACGAGCAGTACTTC. Its translation is CASAPTWQGPLYEQYF.

The V and J genes are TRBV18 and TRBJ2-7, with TRBD2 identical over 9 bases. The ends lost 3 bases at V and 5 bases at J; junction bases unmatched: 8. The CDR3 is made up of 15 amino acids. CDR1 and CDR2 from the germline V gene are KGHSH and LQKENI. In DNA form, the CDR3 reads TGTGCCAGCTCACCGTCAATAGCGGGGGTAGACGAGCAGTACTTC. Its translation is CASSPSIAGVDEQYF.

The V call is TRBV30, the J call TRBJ1-1; D possibly corresponds to TRBD1 (6 bases). This CDR3 comprises 13 residues. Per germline, CDR1 GTSNPN and CDR2 SVGIG (reference sequence). Trimming shortened V by 7 bases and J by 2 bases, and 14 bases separated the two germline ends. This CDR3 is CASPVRGNTEAFF. The DNA for the CDR3 is TGTGCCTCCCCGGTCAGGGGAAACACTGAAGCTTTCTTT.

V is TRBV27 and J is TRBJ1-4, with TRBD1 matching over 8 bases. The CDR3 consists of 14 residues. Germline CDR1 MNHEY, CDR2 SMNVEV (reference sequence). The V gene end was trimmed by 6 bases and the J gene end by 14 bases; junction bases not matched to a gene: 14. For the CDR3, the DNA is TGTGCCAGCAGGGGGACAGGCGAAATCAGGTCGCTGTTTTTT. It is translated as CASRGTGEIRSLFF.

Only one count was recorded for this clone. V gene TRBV2 combines with J gene TRBJ1-1; 10 bases fit TRBD1. Germline trimming cut 6 bases from V and 6 bases from J; bases unmatched to any gene: 4. This CDR3 has 13 residues. Germline assignment: CDR1 SNHLY and CDR2 FYNNEI. The CDR3 loop reads CASRRQGAPEAFF. In DNA form, the CDR3 reads TGTGCCAGCAGGAGACAGGGGGCTCCTGAAGCTTTCTTT.

The CDR3 loop reads CASSYATGVGELFF. The CDR3 bases are TGTGCCAGCAGTTACGCGACAGGAGTTGGAGAGCTGTTTTTT. The rearrangement joins TRBV6-6 to TRBJ2-2; weak D call: TRBD1 (6 bases). Deletions cut 2 bases from V and 11 bases from J, with 15 bases between. The germline V gene has CDR1 MNHNY and CDR2 SVGAGI (reference sequence). The CDR3 has 14 residues.

This chain links TRBV15 with TRBJ2-5, with 12 bases fitting TRBD2. The CDR3 sequence is 16 residues long. Losses at the gene ends were 4 bases for V and 2 bases for J; bases not matched to a gene: 5. Per germline, CDR1 LNHNV and CDR2 YYDKDF (reference sequence). CDR3 sequence: CATSTRTSGAQETQYF. The CDR3 DNA reads TGTGCCACCAGCACCCGGACTAGCGGGGCACAAGAGACCCAGTACTTC.

The chain recombines TRBV4-2 with TRBJ1-1, with 8 bases aligning to TRBD1. The CDR3 is 12 amino acids. V shed 4 bases, J shed 9 bases, and the junction held 4 bases outside the gene matches. Germline values: CDR1 LGHNA, CDR2 YNFKEQ. CDR3 sequence: CASSLDRDQAFF. The CDR3 DNA reads TGTGCCAGCAGCCTGGACAGGGATCAAGCTTTCTTT.

The rearrangement links TRBV12-5 to TRBJ1-5; unclear D gene. Germline V gene data show CDR1 as LGHNT and CDR2 as FRNRAP. The ends were cut back, 0 bases at V and 1 base at J, with 10 bases in the middle. The CDR3 sequence is 16 residues long. For the CDR3, the DNA is TGTGCTAGTGGTTTGGTAGTTAATCGGAGCAATCAGCCCCAGCATTTT. It is translated as CASGLVVNRSNQPQHF.

This clone has a single count. The chain combines TRBV28 with TRBJ2-3; 9 nucleotides line up with TRBD2. Germline-derived CDR1 and CDR2 are MDHEN and SYDVKM. With V trimmed by 5 bases and J by 8 bases, 8 bases remained unmatched. The CDR3 consists of 14 residues. The CDR3 loop is CASSGGGAPGTQYF. The CDR3 coding sequence is TGTGCCAGCAGTGGCGGGGGGGCCCCCGGTACGCAGTATTTT.